This entry features one T cell receptor (beta chain) sequence. This sample is part of a study of OX40 agonist ivuxolimab in advanced cancers. Study-wide context: Patients were infused with ivuxolimab every 2 weeks at 0.01 to 10 mg/kg. Hepatocellular carcinoma, melanoma, renal cell or head and neck cancer occurred in dose-escalation patients. Participants could have had prior anti-PD-1, anti-PD-L1 or anti-CTLA-4 therapy, and around 40% had some.

The V gene end was trimmed by 5 bases and the J gene end by 6 bases; junction bases not matched to a gene: 10. CDR1 and CDR2 from the germline V gene are SGHDT and YYEEEE. CDR3 length: 14 amino acids. TCRdb keeps only in-frame clones here, not all; method: immunoSEQ multiplex PCR. The sample includes 15,000 to 20,000 clones, just under 80% seen only once; the top ten take about 26%. V is TRBV5-6 and J is TRBJ2-7; 8 bases agree with TRBD2. This clonotype was sampled from an adult with an advanced solid tumor such as melanoma, head and neck, liver or kidney cancer. The sequences come from CD4+ or CD8+ T cells sorted from blood, collected in a trial of the OX40 agonist ivuxolimab. CDR3 nucleotides: TGTGCCAGCAGTCCCACTAGCGGACAAGTCGAGCAGTACTTC. Translated, it gives CASSPTSGQVEQYF.